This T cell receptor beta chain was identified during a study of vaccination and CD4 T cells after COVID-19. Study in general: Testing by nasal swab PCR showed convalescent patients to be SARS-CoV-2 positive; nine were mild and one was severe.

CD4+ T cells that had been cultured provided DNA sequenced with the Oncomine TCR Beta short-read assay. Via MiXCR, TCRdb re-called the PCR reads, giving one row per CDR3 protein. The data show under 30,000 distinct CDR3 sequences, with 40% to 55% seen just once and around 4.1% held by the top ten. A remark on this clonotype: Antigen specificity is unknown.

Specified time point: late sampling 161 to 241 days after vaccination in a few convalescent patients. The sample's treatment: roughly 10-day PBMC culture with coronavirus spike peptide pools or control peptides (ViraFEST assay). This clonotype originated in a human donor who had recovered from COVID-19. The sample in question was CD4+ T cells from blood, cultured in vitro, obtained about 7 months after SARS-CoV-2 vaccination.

The CDR3 bases are TGCAGTGCAGGGACTAGCGGGCCTCCCTACGAGCAGTACTTC. This codes for CSAGTSGPPYEQYF. The J gene is TRBJ2-7, the V gene TRBV20-1; 12 bases match TRBD2. V lost 6 bases and J lost 2; bases outside the gene matches: 5. The CDR3 has 14 amino acids. Germline-derived CDR1 and CDR2 are DFQATT and SNEGSKA (reference sequence).